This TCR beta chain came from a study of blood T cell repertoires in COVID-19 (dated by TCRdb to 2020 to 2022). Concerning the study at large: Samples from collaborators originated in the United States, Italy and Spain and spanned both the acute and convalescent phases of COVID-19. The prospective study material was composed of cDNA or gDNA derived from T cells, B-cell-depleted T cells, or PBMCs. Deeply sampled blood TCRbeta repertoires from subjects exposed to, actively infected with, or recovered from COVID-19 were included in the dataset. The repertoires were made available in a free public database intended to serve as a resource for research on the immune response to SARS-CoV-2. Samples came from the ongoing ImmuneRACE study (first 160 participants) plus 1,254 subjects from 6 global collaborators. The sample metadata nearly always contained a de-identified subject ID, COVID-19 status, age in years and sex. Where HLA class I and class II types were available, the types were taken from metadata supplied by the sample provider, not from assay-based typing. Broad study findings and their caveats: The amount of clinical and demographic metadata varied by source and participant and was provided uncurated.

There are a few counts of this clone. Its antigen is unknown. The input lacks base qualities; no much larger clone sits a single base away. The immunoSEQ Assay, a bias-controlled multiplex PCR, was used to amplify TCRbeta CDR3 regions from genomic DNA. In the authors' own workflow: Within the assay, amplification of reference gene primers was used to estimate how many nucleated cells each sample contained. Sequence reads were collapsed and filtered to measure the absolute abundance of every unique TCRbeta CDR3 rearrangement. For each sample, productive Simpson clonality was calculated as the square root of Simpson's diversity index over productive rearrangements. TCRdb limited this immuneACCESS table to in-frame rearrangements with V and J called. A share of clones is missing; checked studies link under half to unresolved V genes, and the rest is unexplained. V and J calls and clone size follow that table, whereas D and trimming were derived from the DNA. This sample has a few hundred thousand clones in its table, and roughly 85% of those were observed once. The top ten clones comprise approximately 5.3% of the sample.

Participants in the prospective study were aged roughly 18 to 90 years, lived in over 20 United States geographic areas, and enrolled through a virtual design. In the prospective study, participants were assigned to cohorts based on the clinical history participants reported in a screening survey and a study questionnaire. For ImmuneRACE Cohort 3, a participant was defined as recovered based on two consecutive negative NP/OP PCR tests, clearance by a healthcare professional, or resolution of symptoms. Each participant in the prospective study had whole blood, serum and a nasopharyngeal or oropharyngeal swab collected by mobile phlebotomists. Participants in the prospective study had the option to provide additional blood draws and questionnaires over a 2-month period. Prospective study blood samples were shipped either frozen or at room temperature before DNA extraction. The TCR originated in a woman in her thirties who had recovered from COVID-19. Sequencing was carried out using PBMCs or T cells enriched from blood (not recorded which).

In nucleotides, the sequence is TGTGCCTGGAGTGGAGACAGCTATGGCTACACCTTC. This sequence encodes CAWSGDSYGYTF. The chain joins TRBV30 to TRBJ1-2; TRBD1 is a possible D gene, resting on 5 matching bases. The CDR3 goes from the cysteine to the phenylalanine over 12 residues. Just the 36-base CDR3 DNA is kept, in frame starting at base 1. Deletion took 1 base off V and 4 bases off J, with a span of 7 bases between the germline ends. The germline V gene (reference sequence) provides CDR1 GTSNPN and CDR2 SVGIG.